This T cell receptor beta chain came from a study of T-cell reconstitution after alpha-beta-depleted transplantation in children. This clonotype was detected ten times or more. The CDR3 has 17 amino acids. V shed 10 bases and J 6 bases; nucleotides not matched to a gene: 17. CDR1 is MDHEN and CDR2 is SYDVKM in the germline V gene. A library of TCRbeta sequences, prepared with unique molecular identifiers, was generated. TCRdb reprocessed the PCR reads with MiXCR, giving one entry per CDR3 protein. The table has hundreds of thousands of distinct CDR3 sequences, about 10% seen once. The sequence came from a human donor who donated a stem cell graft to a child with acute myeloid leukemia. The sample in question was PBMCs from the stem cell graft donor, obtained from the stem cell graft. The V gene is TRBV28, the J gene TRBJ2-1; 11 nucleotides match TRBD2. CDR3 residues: CAILTGQLAGVGNEQFF. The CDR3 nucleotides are TGTGCCATTCTCACCGGGCAACTAGCGGGAGTAGGCAATGAGCAGTTCTTC.